Listed below are T cell receptor beta chains from one sample, sequenced in a study of CXCR3-negative and CXCR3-positive naive CD8 T cells. TCRdb re-called the 5' RACE reads and shows each CDR3 protein once, DNA omitted. Here the sample table reports about 43,000 distinct CDR3 sequences. Source material: memory CD8+ T cells from blood. These TCRs come from a human donor in good health. Some clones in this sample may be carry-over from other donors' samples. Each CDR3 is given with its conserved first and last residue.

j_call v_call cdr3_aa
TRBJ1-6 TRBV7-3 CASSSGRTYNSPLHF
TRBJ2-1 TRBV29-1 CSDLAGGRHEQFF
TRBJ2-2 TRBV24-1 CATKGRGHRRNTGELFF
TRBJ2-3 TRBV15 CATSGGEDTQYF
TRBJ2-7 TRBV7-6 CASSLAFGGGIYF
TRBJ1-4 TRBV4-1 CASGQDTGVGEKLFF
TRBJ1-1 TRBV14 CASSLLNTEAFF
TRBJ2-1 TRBV29-1 CSAGQGWGEQFF
TRBJ1-2 TRBV29-1 CSVPPGTGAGYTF
TRBJ2-7 TRBV29-1 CSVVSGQGSYEQYF
TRBJ2-3 TRBV6-2/TRBV6-3 CASSYPWQAYTDTQYF
TRBJ2-7 TRBV7-9 CASSLLGQHSNEQYF
TRBJ2-1 TRBV4-1 CASSHPKVDRNKSSYNEQFF
TRBJ2-3 TRBV2 CASSHPPHGPSTDTQYF
TRBJ2-2 TRBV5-1 CASNAWEVSNTGELFF
TRBJ2-1 TRBV6-2/TRBV6-3 CASSYPGVTPSNEQFF
TRBJ1-1 TRBV6-2/TRBV6-3 CASSYSSRGDAEAFF
TRBJ2-5 TRBV3-1 CASSHTTGQETQYF
TRBJ1-2 TRBV20-1 CSARDTAVYGYTF
TRBJ1-5 TRBV7-9 CASSDGPDRNQPQHF
TRBJ2-1 TRBV3-1 CASSFVMNEQFF
TRBJ1-6 TRBV7-9 CASSLGPGPILHF
TRBJ2-2 TRBV29-1 CSVVRDTNTGELFF
TRBJ2-3 TRBV6-6 CASSSLTGDSTDTQYF
TRBJ2-7 TRBV19 CASSTGTAEFYEQYF
TRBJ1-2 TRBV7-9 CASSGSNYGYTF
TRBJ2-7 TRBV20-1 CSARPVSSYEQYF
TRBJ2-2 TRBV20-1 CSARGQGDTGELFF